Below are 18 T cell receptor beta chains sequenced from a single sample in a study of shared clonotypes between healthy human individuals. Repertoires were generated with immunoSEQ multiplex PCR, while TCRdb's copy carries only in-frame clones and drops some. The profile covers about 380,000 clones, with about 96% appearing a single time and around 0.3% taken by the ten largest. Material: memory CD8+ T cells sorted from blood. The sample's subset: CD45RO+ cells pooled with CCR7-negative TemRA cells. All receptors come from a man aged 25 to 40 in good health.

The chain's CDR3 is CSASRDNEQYF. DNA of the CDR3: TGCAGTGCTAGCCGGGACAACGAGCAGTACTTC. The chain has TRBV20-1 and TRBJ2-7; tentative D call: TRBD1 (6 bases). V was cut by 3 bases and J by 5 bases, with 8 bases left in between. Germline assignment: CDR1 DFQATT and CDR2 SNEGSKA (reference sequence). The CDR3 runs to 11 residues.

This clone has more than one count but fewer than ten. This CDR3 is CASSFGQGRTEAFF. CDR3 nucleotides: TGTGCCAGCAGCTTCGGACAGGGTAGGACTGAAGCTTTCTTT. This chain links TRBV11-1 with TRBJ1-1; 8 bases map to TRBD1. This CDR3 comprises 14 residues. In germline, CDR1 is SGHAT, CDR2 FQDESV (reference sequence). The V segment lost 3 bases and the J segment 5 bases; nucleotides outside the gene matches: 5.

This chain links TRBV9 with TRBJ2-6; TRBD1 or TRBD2 may be the D gene (5 bases each). The CDR3 is made up of 18 amino acids. In germline, CDR1 is SGDLS, CDR2 YYNGEE. Trimming took off 4 bases at V and 0 bases at J, with 17 bases between the two ends. CDR3 loop: CASSRGVRSNSGANVLTF. CDR3 bases: TGTGCCAGCAGCCGGGGCGTACGGAGTAACTCTGGGGCCAACGTCCTGACTTTC.

This chain uses TRBV5-3 with TRBJ2-7; the D is unclear. TRBV5-3 is noted as an ORF with a role that remains uncertain. Trimming removed 2 bases from V and 2 bases from J, with 8 bases in between. This CDR3 has 13 amino acids. CDR3 sequence reads: CARSLAPTYEQYF. The CDR3 DNA reads TGTGCCAGAAGCTTAGCCCCGACCTACGAGCAGTACTTC.

The rearrangement uses TRBV11-2 and TRBJ2-3; D unresolved. V was shortened by 3 bases and J by 5 bases, with 9 bases between the two germline ends. The germline V gene has CDR1 SGHAT and CDR2 FQNNGV. The CDR3 covers 13 residues. DNA of the CDR3: TGTGCCAGCAGCTTCCCCCCAGTAGATACGCAGTATTTT. This sequence encodes CASSFPPVDTQYF.

The gene calls are TRBV15 and TRBJ2-1, with 7 bases fitting TRBD2. CDR3 length: 15 amino acids. J was trimmed by 0 bases and V by 1 base; bases with no gene match: 0. The germline gives CDR1 LNHNV, CDR2 YYDKDF (reference sequence). The chain's CDR3 is CATSRASGSYNEQFF. The CDR3 region has the DNA TGTGCCACCAGCAGAGCTAGCGGCTCCTACAATGAGCAGTTCTTC.

The chain combines TRBV28 with TRBJ1-5; possibly TRBD1 for D (5 bases). Germline V CDR1 and CDR2: MDHEN, SYDVKM. The CDR3 runs to 15 residues. V lost 3 bases and J lost 7, with 16 bases in between. The CDR3 DNA is TGTGCCAGCAGTTTCCACCAGGGTACGCAACAGCCCCAGCATTTT. Its protein product is CASSFHQGTQQPQHF.

V gene TRBV8-2 combines with J gene TRBJ2-6; the table's D call TRBD1 went unverified against the DNA. TRBV8-2 is assigned pseudogene status. This CDR3 is built from 16 residues. The CDR3: CGNRIITQSRANVLTF. For the CDR3, the DNA is TGTGGCAACAGAATTATAACACAAAGTCGGGCCAACGTCCTGACTTTC.

The V gene is TRBV5-5, the J gene TRBJ1-2; D unresolved. V was pared by 1 base and J by 1 base, with 5 bases between. CDR3 length: 13 amino acids. Germline V CDR1 and CDR2: SGHKS, YYEKEE (reference sequence). The CDR3, as DNA: TGTGCCAGCAGCTTGACCGATAACTATGGCTACACCTTC. Translated: CASSLTDNYGYTF.

The chain couples TRBV9 to TRBJ1-4; 7 bases map to TRBD1. CDR1 is SGDLS, CDR2 YYNGEE, per germline. The CDR3 is 16 residues long. V gave up 4 bases and J gave up 4 bases; unmatched junction bases: 10. This CDR3 reads CASSPDRTDYNEKLFF. The CDR3 DNA sequence: TGTGCCAGCAGCCCGGACAGGACGGACTATAATGAAAAACTGTTTTTT. The variable domain in full, with the rest retrieved from reference TRBV9 and TRBJ1-4, is DSGVTQTPKHLITATGQRVTLRCSPRSGDLSVYWYQQSLDQGLQFLIQYYNGEERAKGNILERFSAQQFPDLHSELNLSSLELGDSALYFCASSPDRTDYNEKLFFGSGTQLSVL.

The chain employs TRBV7-2 and TRBJ2-7, with 13 bases aligning to TRBD2. Per the germline V gene, CDR1 is SGHTA and CDR2 is FQGNSA. The CDR3 totals 15 residues. After removal of 5 bases from V and 3 bases from J, the junction contained 4 bases not matched to a gene. This CDR3 reads CASSPGLAGDYEQYF. In DNA form, the CDR3 reads TGTGCCAGCAGCCCCGGACTAGCGGGGGACTACGAGCAGTACTTC.

The V and J genes are TRBV7-9 and TRBJ2-3, with 8 bases lining up with TRBD2. V shed 0 bases and J 6 bases; nucleotides not matched to a gene: 8. This CDR3 is built from 16 residues. Germline CDR1 SEHNR, CDR2 FQNEAQ (reference sequence). CDR3 bases: TGTGCCAGCAGCTTAGCAACTGGAGCGGGAGCGGATACGCAGTATTTT. Encoded protein: CASSLATGAGADTQYF.

The chain has TRBV5-4 and TRBJ1-5; D not certain. V shed 4 bases and J shed 4 bases, with 9 bases lying between them. Germline V CDR1 and CDR2: SGHNT, YYREEE (reference sequence). CDR3 length: 13 amino acids. The DNA of the CDR3 is TGTGCCAGCAGCCCCCGGCCGAATCAGCCCCAGCATTTT. It yields the protein CASSPRPNQPQHF.

The chain has TRBV27 and TRBJ1-5; D is ambiguous. Trimming shortened V by 4 bases and J by 0 bases, and 13 bases separated the two germline ends. The V gene's germline CDR1 is MNHEY and CDR2 SMNVEV (reference sequence). This CDR3 is 16 amino acids long. The DNA for the CDR3 is TGTGCCAGCAGTTCATCTACACTATATAGCAATCAGCCCCAGCATTTT. Its protein product is CASSSSTLYSNQPQHF.

The chain couples TRBV6-5 to TRBJ2-3, with D possibly TRBD2 on 5 matching bases. V was clipped by 0 bases and J by 2 bases, with 9 bases between them. Per germline, CDR1 MNHEY and CDR2 SVGAGI. This CDR3 is built from 15 residues. The CDR3 region has the DNA TGTGCCAGCAGTTACTCCGGAGGACTCACAGATACGCAGTATTTT. Translating it yields CASSYSGGLTDTQYF.

J is TRBJ2-5 and V is TRBV9; the D gene could be TRBD1 or TRBD2 (5 bases each). This CDR3 contains 14 residues. Trimming took 4 bases from V and 5 from J, leaving 15 bases between them. Germline values: CDR1 SGDLS, CDR2 YYNGEE. The CDR3 DNA reads as TGTGCCAGCAGCCCAAGAGGGGTTGACGAGACCCAGTACTTC. Translating gives CASSPRGVDETQYF.

A note on this clone: The junction shows a germline mismatch at one end, possibly a read error. The chain has TRBV30 and TRBJ2-5; 8 bases match TRBD2. Germline V gene lookup returns CDR1 GTSNPN and CDR2 SVGIG (reference sequence). The CDR3 contains 14 residues. CDR3 sequence: CAWRTSGAQGTQYF. The CDR3 DNA reads TGTGCCTGGCGCACTAGCGGAGCTCAAGGGACCCAGTACTTC.

The sample holds a few counts of this clone. The chain recombines TRBV27 with TRBJ1-5; unclear D gene. Germline CDR1 MNHEY, CDR2 SMNVEV (reference sequence). The V and J ends lost 0 bases and 6 bases respectively, with 12 bases between them. This CDR3 region has 15 residues. CDR3 sequence: CASSLSGGMGQPQHF. The CDR3 DNA sequence: TGTGCCAGCAGTTTATCAGGTGGGATGGGTCAGCCCCAGCATTTT.